The next 10 T cell receptor beta chains were all read from a single sample in a study of cytomegalovirus exposure and HLA in healthy donors. The PCR made use of 60 Vbeta and 13 Jbeta primers. The data were produced by immunoSEQ multiplex PCR, yet TCRdb's version contains in-frame clones alone and is incomplete. The profile covers about 160,000 clones, with over 80% appearing a single time and more than 1% taken by the ten largest. What was sequenced was PBMCs. These receptors were taken from a boy between 2 and 15 years old in good health and CMV-seronegative.

This clone was detected once. The rearrangement joins TRBV30 to TRBJ2-1, with D perhaps TRBD2 (6 bases). V was clipped by 4 bases and J by 0 bases, with 13 bases between them. The CDR3 covers 15 residues. Germline V gene lookup returns CDR1 GTSNPN and CDR2 SVGIG (reference sequence). CDR3 sequence: CAWNPTRSSYNEQFF. The DNA of the CDR3 is TGTGCCTGGAACCCGACTAGAAGCTCCTACAATGAGCAGTTCTTC. Based on the CDR3 plus reference TRBV30 and TRBJ2-1, the full variable domain is SQTIHQWPATLVQPVGSPLSLECTVEGTSNPNLYWYRQAAGRGLQLLFYSVGIGQISSEVPQNLSASRPQDRQFILSSKKLLLSDSGFYLCAWNPTRSSYNEQFFGPGTRLTVL.

The CDR3, as DNA: TGTGCCACCAGCAGAGAGGGGGCTGTTTTCACTGGAAACACCATATATTTT. Its translation: CATSREGAVFTGNTIYF. The V gene is TRBV15, the J gene TRBJ1-3; a possible D gene is TRBD1 (6 bases). With 0 bases removed from V and 2 bases from J, the gap between germline ends came to 14 bases. Germline lookup yields CDR1 LNHNV and CDR2 YYDKDF (reference sequence). This CDR3 is built from 17 residues.

This chain joins TRBV10-2 and TRBJ1-4; TRBD1 agrees at 9 bases. Trimming took 0 bases from V and 7 from J; bases not matched to a gene: 6. The CDR3 contains 16 residues. CDR1 is WSHSY and CDR2 is SAAADI in the germline V gene. The DNA of the CDR3 is TGCGCCAGCAGTGAGTCAGGGACAGGGAGGAGTGAAAAACTGTTTTTT. Amino acids: CASSESGTGRSEKLFF.

The V call is TRBV19, the J call TRBJ1-1; TRBD1 matches at 7 bases. CDR1 is LNHDA and CDR2 is SQIVND in the germline V gene (reference sequence). The CDR3 runs to 13 residues. With 11 bases clipped from V and 2 bases from J, the junction kept 8 bases outside the gene matches. Written as DNA, the CDR3 is TGTGCCGCGAGCAGGGGGTTCAACACTGAAGCTTTCTTT. Its translation: CAASRGFNTEAFF.

The rearrangement links TRBV29-1 to TRBJ1-1, with 7 nucleotides matching TRBD1. The CDR3 sequence is 14 residues long. Germline values: CDR1 SQVTM, CDR2 ANQGSEA. V shed 5 bases and J 1 base; nucleotides not matched to a gene: 7. The CDR3 DNA reads TGCAGCGTTCCTGTAACAGGGGCGAACACTGAAGCTTTCTTT. Amino acids: CSVPVTGANTEAFF.

This clone came up a few times. V is TRBV30 and J is TRBJ2-1; a weak D match, TRBD1 (5 bases). V gave up 4 bases and J gave up 7 bases, with 11 bases separating them. There are 12 residues in the CDR3. From germline, CDR1 is GTSNPN and CDR2 SVGIG (reference sequence). CDR3 nucleotides: TGTGCCTGGACACACGGACAAAATGAGCAGTTCTTC. It translates to CAWTHGQNEQFF.

This rearrangement joins TRBV6-5 to TRBJ2-3; D possibly corresponds to TRBD1 (6 bases). The germline V gene has CDR1 MNHEY and CDR2 SVGAGI. V dropped 0 bases and J dropped 3 bases, with 13 bases sitting between them. CDR3 length equals 16 residues. In nucleotides, the CDR3 is TGTGCCAGCAGTTACTCGAGGACAGACCGAACAGATACGCAGTATTTT. This encodes CASSYSRTDRTDTQYF.

The chain employs TRBV7-9 and TRBJ2-1, with TRBD2 matching 13 bases. Germline CDR1 reads SEHNR; CDR2 reads FQNEAQ (reference sequence). CDR3 length equals 16 residues. J gave up 6 bases and V 5 bases, and 7 bases lay outside the gene matches. CDR3 in amino acids: CASSPTTSGRANEQFF. The CDR3 DNA is TGTGCCAGCAGCCCTACCACTAGCGGGAGGGCCAATGAGCAGTTCTTC.

V and J are TRBV30 and TRBJ2-5, with unresolved D. CDR1 is GTSNPN and CDR2 is SVGIG in the germline V gene (reference sequence). V was trimmed by 2 bases and J by 1 base, leaving 17 bases between them. CDR3 length equals 16 residues. CDR3 bases: TGTGCCTGGAGTCGATATCCCCTCCCGGTCCAAGAGACCCAGTACTTC. It translates to CAWSRYPLPVQETQYF.

The V call is TRBV6-5, the J call TRBJ1-1, with a weak D call TRBD1 (6 bases). The V gene lost 7 bases and the J gene lost 1 base, with 13 bases spanning the gap. The CDR3 totals 14 residues. Germline assignment: CDR1 MNHEY and CDR2 SVGAGI. CDR3 sequence reads: CASKQGPGNTEAFF. In DNA, the CDR3 is TGTGCCAGCAAACAGGGCCCAGGGAACACTGAAGCTTTCTTT.